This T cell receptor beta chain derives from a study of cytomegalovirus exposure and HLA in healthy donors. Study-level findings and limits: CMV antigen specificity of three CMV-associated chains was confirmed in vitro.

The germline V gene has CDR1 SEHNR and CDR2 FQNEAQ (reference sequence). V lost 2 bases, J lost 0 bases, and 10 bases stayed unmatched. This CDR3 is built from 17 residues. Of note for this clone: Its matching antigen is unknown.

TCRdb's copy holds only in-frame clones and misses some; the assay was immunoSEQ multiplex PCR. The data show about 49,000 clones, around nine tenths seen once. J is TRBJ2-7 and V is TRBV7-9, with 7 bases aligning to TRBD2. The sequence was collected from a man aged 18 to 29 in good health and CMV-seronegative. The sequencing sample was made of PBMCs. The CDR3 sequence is CASSLLASGGSSYEQYF. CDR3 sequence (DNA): TGTGCCAGCAGCTTATTGGCTAGCGGAGGGAGCTCCTACGAGCAGTACTTC.